This T cell receptor (beta chain) was recorded in a study of T cells in localized non-small cell lung cancer. The CDR3 is made up of 15 amino acids. V was trimmed by 3 bases and J by 7 bases, leaving 17 bases between them. From germline, CDR1 is SGHNT and CDR2 YYREEE (reference sequence). Generated by immunoSEQ multiplex PCR, the TCRdb table keeps only in-frame clones and is missing some. This table holds several thousand clones, just over 90% found once. The sample consisted of peripheral blood mononuclear cells, taken before any cancer treatment. The chain uses TRBV5-4 and TRBJ2-4; D is possibly TRBD2 (5 bases). The sequence was obtained from a male donor older than 55 with stage II lung adenocarcinoma. CDR3 amino acids: CASSSSPRGFNIQYF. CDR3 in DNA: TGTGCCAGCAGCTCGTCCCCCCGCGGGTTTAACATTCAGTACTTC. Together with reference TRBV5-4 and TRBJ2-4, the CDR3 gives the full variable domain: ETGVTQSPTHLIKTRGQQVTLRCSSQSGHNTVSWYQQALGQGPQFIFQYYREEENGRGNFPPRFSGLQFPNYSSELNVNALELDDSALYLCASSSSPRGFNIQYFGAGTRLSVL.